These T cell receptor beta chains were read from a single sample in a study of ipilimumab plus nivolumab after autologous stem cell transplantation. Data came from immunoSEQ multiplex PCR; TCRdb stores just in-frame clones and leaves some out. There are 35,000 to 50,000 clones in the sample; roughly 88% occur only once, and approximately 0.83% lies in the top ten. This material consisted of PBMCs, taken in a trial of ipilimumab plus nivolumab as post-transplant consolidation. The receptors were gathered from a male donor with multiple myeloma. Each CDR3 is given with its conserved first and last residue. A D gene is named only where the DNA matches it firmly. Not every row has a clone size; where given, it reads once, few, many or a size class.

once,-,TRBV14,TRBJ2-5,TGTGCCAGCAGCCAAAACAGTCAAGAGACCCAGTACTTC,CASSQNSQETQYF
-,-,TRBV7-2,TRBJ2-5,TGTGCCAGCAGCATATCCCAAGCGCAAGAGACCCAGTACTTC,CASSISQAQETQYF
-,TRBD2,TRBV4-1,TRBJ2-5,TGCGCCAGCAGCCAAGCCCTACTAGCGGGAGTAGGGGAGACCCAGTACTTC,CASSQALLAGVGETQYF
-,-,TRBV4-3,TRBJ1-2,TGCGCCAGCAGCCAAGGGGACTTTCCCGTTGGCTACACCTTC,CASSQGDFPVGYTF
-,-,TRBV5-5,TRBJ1-1,TGTGCCAGCAGCTTGTATGGGGGCAGGAACACTGAAGCTTTCTTT,CASSLYGGRNTEAFF
once,-,TRBV7-6,TRBJ2-5,TGTGCCAGCAGCTTAGGGCAGGGAGATCAAGAGACCCAGTACTTC,CASSLGQGDQETQYF
-,-,TRBV6-1,TRBJ1-1,TGTGCCAGCAGTGAACCGGTCCCAGGTATGAACACTGAAGCTTTCTTT,CASSEPVPGMNTEAFF
-,-,TRBV11-1,TRBJ2-7,TGTGCCAGCAGCTTACCCGGGCCCGTGCAGTACTTC,CASSLPGPVQYF
-,-,TRBV7-8,TRBJ1-5,TGTGCCAGCAGCTTAGCGTGGGCCGTCAATAGCAATCAGCCCCAGCATTTT,CASSLAWAVNSNQPQHF
few,-,TRBV6-1,TRBJ2-2,TGTGCCAGCAGTGAAGAAGCGAAGGTCGAGAACACCGGGGAGCTGTTTTTT,CASSEEAKVENTGELFF
-,-,TRBV5-5,TRBJ1-1,TGTGCCAGCAGCTTGGTAAGAACGAACACTGAAGCTTTCTTT,CASSLVRTNTEAFF
-,TRBD2,TRBV2,TRBJ2-2,TGTGCCAGCAGTGAACCAGCGGGGGGCACCGGGGAGCTGTTTTTT,CASSEPAGGTGELFF
-,-,TRBV6-1,TRBJ2-1,TGTGCCAGCAGGGTGTCAGGGGAGGTAGGGCAGTTCTTC,CASRVSGEVGQFF
-,-,TRBV29-1,TRBJ1-1,TGCAGCGTTGTACCAACGGGGGGCCTGGAAGCTTTCTTT,CSVVPTGGLEAFF
-,TRBD1,TRBV7-3,TRBJ1-2,TGTGCCAGCAGCTGGGGACAGGACTATGGCTACACCTTC,CASSWGQDYGYTF
once,TRBD2,TRBV11-2,TRBJ2-2,TGTGCCAGCAGCAAAGGAGGACTAGACACCGGGGAGCTGTTTTTT,CASSKGGLDTGELFF
-,TRBD1,TRBV6-6,TRBJ1-5,TGTGCCAGCAGCGGACAGGGCAGAAATCAGCCCCAGCATTTT,CASSGQGRNQPQHF
-,TRBD1,TRBV27,TRBJ2-7,TGTGCCAGCAGTTTCGGGACAGGGAGATACGAGCAGTACTTC,CASSFGTGRYEQYF
-,TRBD1,TRBV5-4,TRBJ1-2,TGTGCCAGCAGCCGCCAACAGGGGCTGGACTATGGCTACACCTTC,CASSRQQGLDYGYTF
-,-,TRBV7-2,TRBJ2-1,TGTGCCAGCAGCAGGGGTAATAATGAGCAGTTCTTC,CASSRGNNEQFF
-,-,TRBV19,TRBJ1-5,TGTGCCAGTAGTAACCAAAGGGATCAGCCCCAGCATTTT,CASSNQRDQPQHF
-,-,TRBV27,TRBJ1-6,TGTGCCAGCAGTCCAGGGGCCTATAATTCACCCCTCCACTTT,CASSPGAYNSPLHF
-,TRBD2,TRBV5-6,TRBJ2-1,TGTGCCAGCAGTGAGATAGCGGGGGGGTCCTACAATGAGCAGTTCTTC,CASSEIAGGSYNEQFF
-,-,TRBV9,TRBJ1-6,TGTGCCAGCAGCGTAGCTACAGATGGATATTCACCCCTCCACTTT,CASSVATDGYSPLHF
-,-,TRBV7-9,TRBJ1-1,TGTGCCAGCAGCTCAGGAGGCGGATCGAACACTGAAGCTTTCTTT,CASSSGGGSNTEAFF
once,TRBD2,TRBV12-5,TRBJ2-5,TGTGCTAGTGGTTTGGGAGCGGGGGGGCACGAGACCCAGTACTTC,CASGLGAGGHETQYF
-,TRBD2,TRBV2,TRBJ2-3,TGTGCCAGCACCATGGGTCAGGGAGGGACAGATACGCAGTATTTT,CASTMGQGGTDTQYF
few,TRBD1,TRBV30,TRBJ1-4,TGTGCCTGGAGTCTACCGGGACAGAATGAAAAACTGTTTTTT,CAWSLPGQNEKLFF
-,-,TRBV5-1,TRBJ2-3,TGCGCCAGCAGCTTGGACCTCGGGGGGCCGGGCACAGATACGCAGTATTTT,CASSLDLGGPGTDTQYF
-,-,TRBV28,TRBJ2-7,TGTGCCAGCTCCAATGGCAGGAGGGGGGAGCAGTACTTC,CASSNGRRGEQYF
-,-,TRBV7-9,TRBJ2-3,TGTGCCAGCAGCCGGTGGGAGGAGGCAGATACGCAGTATTTT,CASSRWEEADTQYF
-,-,TRBV7-3,TRBJ1-4,TGTGCCAGCAGCTTGACGGGGACAACTAATGAAAAACTGTTTTTT,CASSLTGTTNEKLFF
medium-sized,-,TRBV9,TRBJ1-3,TGTGCCAGCAGCGTGGGACCCGGAAACACCATATATTTT,CASSVGPGNTIYF
-,-,TRBV19,TRBJ1-2,TGTGCCAGTAGTCTCCCCCATGGCTACACCTTC,CASSLPHGYTF
-,-,TRBV2,TRBJ1-3,TGTGCCAGCAGAAGGACAGTGCTGGGAAACACCATATATTTT,CASRRTVLGNTIYF
-,-,TRBV7-9,TRBJ2-5,TGTGCCAGCAGCCCGATCTCGTACCAAGAGACCCAGTACTTC,CASSPISYQETQYF
-,TRBD2,TRBV2,TRBJ2-3,TGTGCCAGCAGCCCCTCGGGGACTAGCGGAGATACGCAGTATTTT,CASSPSGTSGDTQYF